This T cell receptor beta chain was captured in a study of radiotherapy plus CTLA-4 blockade in lung cancer. As for the study in general: With approximately 30% of patients having disease control, objective responses were seen in about 19%.

Alongside CTLA-4 blockade with ipilimumab, patients with chemo-refractory metastatic non-small-cell lung cancer received focal radiation. V lost 3 bases and J 0 bases, leaving 8 bases between the germline ends. The germline CDR1 and CDR2 sequences are KGHSH and LQKENI. The CDR3 spans 15 residues. Sequencing used immunoSEQ multiplex PCR; TCRdb keeps in-frame clones, though not all of them. The table includes about 80,000 clones, approximately 86% detected once. Study results and caveats: Early blood T cell clone dynamics reportedly forecast response best, with interferon-beta.

Turning to this clone: Its antigen is still unknown.

The chain couples TRBV18 to TRBJ1-4, with D uncertain. The receptor comes from a human donor with non-small cell lung cancer who had stable disease on radiotherapy plus ipilimumab. Source: peripheral blood, taken from a patient treated with radiotherapy plus ipilimumab. CDR3: CASSPPGATNEKLFF. The CDR3 DNA reads TGTGCCAGCTCACCTCCGGGAGCAACTAATGAAAAACTGTTTTTT.